The sequence of this TCR beta chain was determined in a study of CD8+CD57+ T cells in acquired aplastic anemia. Study context: Yields of DNA that came from sorted CD4+ and CD8+ cells averaged approximately 3.5 ug. Whole-study findings and limits: Researchers reported that CD8+ Simpson's diversity was not significantly different in patients versus controls. Around 27 CD8+ CDR3 sequences occurred in both the patients and the controls.

Germline CDR1 KGHDR, CDR2 SFDVKD. The CDR3 contains 13 residues. The V end was cut by 5 bases, the J end by 8 bases, with 14 bases between. Genomic DNA, the template, was used for profiling of the TCR beta VDJ and CDR3. Each CDR3 protein is one row after TCRdb ran MiXCR on the reads. This table holds around 250,000 distinct CDR3 sequences, about 56% found once. This clonotype has more than one count but fewer than ten. The antigen is undetermined. Sequenced input: sorted CD4+, CD8+, or CD8+CD57+ T cells (not recorded which) from PBMCs. The V and J genes are TRBV24-1 and TRBJ1-2; D may be TRBD1 (6 bases). This receptor was identified in a human donor with severe aplastic anemia or a healthy control (not recorded which). The CDR3 sequence is CATSAGRGEGYTF. The CDR3 bases are TGTGCCACCAGTGCTGGCAGGGGTGAAGGCTACACCTTC.